This TCR beta chain was captured in a study of cytomegalovirus exposure and HLA in healthy donors. Trimming removed 5 bases from V and 1 base from J; junction bases left unmatched: 2. This CDR3 region has 14 residues. The germline V gene encodes CDR1 MDHEN and CDR2 SYDVKM. This clone was seen a handful of times. Primers: 60 Vbeta forward and 13 Jbeta reverse. Measured with immunoSEQ multiplex PCR; TCRdb has only the in-frame clones, and not every one. The sample consists of 75,000 to 95,000 clones, about 62% of them appearing once. V gene TRBV28 combines with J gene TRBJ2-7, with 10 bases that match TRBD2. The clonotype was recovered from a young man in good health and CMV-seronegative. Sample: PBMCs. DNA for the CDR3: TGTGCCAGCAGTGTACTAGCGGGATCCTACGAGCAGTACTTC. Translated, it gives CASSVLAGSYEQYF.